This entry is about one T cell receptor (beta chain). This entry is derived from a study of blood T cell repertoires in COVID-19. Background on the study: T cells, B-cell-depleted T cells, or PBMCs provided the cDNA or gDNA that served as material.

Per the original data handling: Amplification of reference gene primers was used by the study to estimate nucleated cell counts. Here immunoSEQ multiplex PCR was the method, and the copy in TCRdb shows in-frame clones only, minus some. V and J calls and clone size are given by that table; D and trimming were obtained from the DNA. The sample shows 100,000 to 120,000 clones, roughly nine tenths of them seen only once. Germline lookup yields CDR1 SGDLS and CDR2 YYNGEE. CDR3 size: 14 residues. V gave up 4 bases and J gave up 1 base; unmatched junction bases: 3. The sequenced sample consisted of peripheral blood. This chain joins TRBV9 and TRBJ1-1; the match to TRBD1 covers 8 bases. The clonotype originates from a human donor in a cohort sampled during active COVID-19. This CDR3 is CASSPGTGNTEAFF. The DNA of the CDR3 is TGTGCCAGCAGCCCCGGGACAGGGAACACTGAAGCTTTCTTT.